The 8 T cell receptor beta chains below come from one sample, sequenced in a study of CD8+ T cells in alopecia areata. Sequencing relied on a cDNA template that was reverse transcribed from extracted RNA. The protocol was immunoSEQ multiplex PCR, while the TCRdb copy is restricted to in-frame clones and leaves out a portion. The table lists approximately 98,000 clones, 59% of them singletons. Sequenced sample: CD8+ T cells sorted from blood. All receptors derive from a human donor in good health.

This chain connects TRBV25-1 to TRBJ2-3; unclear D gene. Germline V lookup: CDR1 MGHDK, CDR2 SYGVNS. Trimming stripped 2 bases from V and 3 bases from J, with 6 bases between. The CDR3 runs to 13 residues. CDR3 DNA sequence: TGTGCCAGCAGTGAACGGCAAACAGATACGCAGTATTTT. It is translated as CASSERQTDTQYF.

The J gene is TRBJ2-1, the V gene TRBV5-6; 7 nucleotides align to TRBD1. The CDR3 is made up of 13 amino acids. The V gene's germline CDR1 is SGHDT and CDR2 YYEEEE. The V and J ends lost 4 bases and 10 bases, in that order; junction bases with no gene match: 8. The CDR3 here is CASSRPDREEQFF. The CDR3 DNA reads TGTGCCAGCAGCAGACCCGACAGGGAAGAGCAGTTCTTC. Together with reference TRBV5-6 and TRBJ2-1, the CDR3 gives the full variable domain: DAGVTQSPTHLIKTRGQQVTLRCSPKSGHDTVSWYQQALGQGPQFIFQYYEEEERQRGNFPDRFSGHQFPNYSSELNVNALLLGDSALYLCASSRPDREEQFFGPGTRLTVL.

Comments on this clone: This sample includes further DNA sequences coding for the same CDR3. This chain connects TRBV6-5 to TRBJ2-5, with D uncertain. The CDR3 extends over 13 amino acids. With 0 bases removed from V and 5 bases from J, the gap between germline ends came to 7 bases. The germline gives CDR1 MNHEY, CDR2 SVGAGI. CDR3 DNA sequence: TGTGCCAGCAGTTACTCAGGATGGGAGACCCAGTACTTC. It translates to CASSYSGWETQYF.

The chain is built from TRBV7-9 and TRBJ2-3; no reliable D call. The CDR3 has 15 amino acids. V lost 2 bases and J lost 2, with 11 bases in between. CDR1 and CDR2 (germline): SEHNR, FQNEAQ (reference sequence). CDR3 sequence (DNA): TGTGCCAGCAGCTTAATCATGGCTGACACAGATACGCAGTATTTT. This translates into CASSLIMADTDTQYF.

This sequence joins TRBV13 and TRBJ1-1, with 9 positions matching TRBD1. Germline V CDR1 and CDR2: PRHDT, FYEKMQ (reference sequence). CDR3 length equals 14 residues. With 6 bases clipped from V and 6 bases from J, the junction kept 8 bases outside the gene matches. The CDR3 region is CASSTGGGIAEAFF. The CDR3 DNA reads as TGTGCCAGCAGTACAGGGGGCGGCATCGCTGAAGCTTTCTTT.

The chain employs TRBV5-6 and TRBJ2-7, with D unclear. The CDR3 totals 12 residues. Trimming cost V 1 base and J 3 bases, with 5 bases left between them. CDR1 and CDR2 (germline): SGHDT, YYEEEE. CDR3 sequence reads: CASSLSDYEQYF. The CDR3 bases are TGTGCCAGCAGCTTGTCTGACTACGAGCAGTACTTC.

The chain couples TRBV10-2 to TRBJ2-1; 7 nucleotides match TRBD2. The germline V gene has CDR1 WSHSY and CDR2 SAAADI. CDR3 length: 15 residues. J was trimmed by 7 bases and V by 11 bases; bases with no gene match: 17. The CDR3 sequence: CASGDGLGVGNEQFF. The CDR3 coding sequence is TGCGCCTCTGGGGATGGACTAGGTGTTGGGAATGAGCAGTTCTTC.

The table lists this clone with many counts. V gene TRBV6-4 combines with J gene TRBJ2-1; TRBD2 agrees at 11 bases. Germline-derived CDR1 and CDR2 are MRHNA and SNTAGT. The CDR3 contains 14 residues. The ends lost 4 bases at V and 9 bases at J; junction bases unmatched: 5. CDR3 nucleotides: TGTGCCAGCAGTGTTAGCGGGGGGGCCGGTGAGCAGTTCTTC. Translation gives CASSVSGGAGEQFF.